The rows below give T cell receptor beta chains drawn from one sample of a study of cytomegalovirus exposure and HLA in healthy donors. Method: immunoSEQ multiplex PCR; TCRdb's copy keeps in-frame clones and lacks some. The repertoire has 200,000 to 250,000 clones, 82% of them found once; the top ten carry over 0.5%. The material sequenced was PBMCs. These receptors were collected from a woman in her 40s in good health and CMV-seronegative. CDR3s include the opening cysteine and the closing phenylalanine or tryptophan. A D gene is named only where the DNA matches it firmly. Size is stated for part of the rows, as once, few or many counts, or as a class when the clone is expanded.

14	TRBD1	TRBV5-3	TRBJ1-5	NA	CARSKRQGGQPQHF	TGTGCCAGAAGCAAACGACAGGGGGGTCAGCCCCAGCATTTT
14	NA	TRBV7-2	TRBJ1-1	NA	CASSLGARNTEAFF	TGTGCCAGCAGCTTAGGGGCTCGGAACACTGAAGCTTTCTTT
15	NA	TRBV28	TRBJ1-1	few	CASRSPMRGYTEAFF	TGTGCCAGCAGATCCCCGATGCGGGGGTACACTGAAGCTTTCTTT
20	TRBD1	TRBV19	TRBJ2-7	NA	CASSPQGGTGSVQSSYEQYF	TGTGCCAGTAGTCCCCAGGGTGGGACAGGAAGCGTACAGAGCTCCTACGAGCAGTACTTC
16	TRBD2	TRBV7-6	TRBJ2-3	few	CASSLANSGGTDTQYF	TGTGCCAGCAGCTTAGCGAATAGCGGGGGCACAGATACGCAGTATTTT
15	TRBD1	TRBV7-2	TRBJ1-4	NA	CASSLERGPGEKLFF	TGTGCCAGCAGCTTAGAGAGGGGGCCGGGGGAAAAACTGTTTTTT
14	NA	TRBV5-5	TRBJ2-5	NA	CASRLSVVQETQYF	TGTGCCAGCAGACTCTCGGTAGTTCAAGAGACCCAGTACTTC
13	NA	TRBV6-5	TRBJ2-7	NA	CASSYDSYYEQYF	TGTGCCAGCAGTTACGACAGCTACTACGAGCAGTACTTC
14	NA	TRBV25-1	TRBJ1-2	NA	CASSTGPANYGYTF	TGTGCCAGCTCTACTGGGCCGGCAAACTATGGCTACACCTTC
14	NA	TRBV11-2	TRBJ2-7	NA	CASSLEGPWYEQYF	TGTGCCAGCAGCTTAGAGGGCCCTTGGTACGAGCAGTACTTC
13	NA	TRBV5-1	TRBJ1-2	once	CASSYDQAYGYTF	TGCGCCAGCAGCTACGATCAAGCCTATGGCTACACCTTC
16	NA	TRBV6-5	TRBJ2-2	NA	CASSYSTAPNTGELFF	TGTGCCAGCAGTTACTCGACAGCTCCGAACACCGGGGAGCTGTTTTTT
13	NA	TRBV9	TRBJ1-1	NA	CASSVVEGTEAFF	TGTGCCAGCAGCGTAGTGGAGGGCACTGAAGCTTTCTTT
15	NA	TRBV19	TRBJ2-7	NA	CASSHEAQGYYEQCF	TGTGCCAGTAGCCATGAGGCCCAGGGATACTACGAGCAGTGCTTC
11	NA	TRBV30	TRBJ2-7	NA	CAWSGMSEQYF	TGTGCCTGGAGTGGAATGAGCGAGCAGTACTTC
13	NA	TRBV2	TRBJ1-2	NA	CARMNRALNGYTF	TGTGCCCGGATGAACAGGGCACTGAATGGCTACACCTTC
13	NA	TRBV27	TRBJ1-2	NA	CASSFDSNYGYTF	TGTGCCAGCAGTTTTGACAGTAACTATGGCTACACCTTC
15	NA	TRBV11-2	TRBJ2-1	NA	CASSLDPGHYNEQFF	TGTGCCAGCAGCTTAGACCCGGGACACTACAATGAGCAGTTCTTC
16	NA	TRBV7-9	TRBJ1-3	once	CSSSSDTRSSGNTIYF	TGTTCCAGCAGCTCGGACACCCGGTCCTCTGGAAACACCATATATTTT
15	TRBD1	TRBV5-8	TRBJ2-1	NA	CASSLAWTGDNEQFF	TGTGCCAGCAGCTTGGCCTGGACAGGGGACAATGAGCAGTTCTTC
14	TRBD1	TRBV4-3	TRBJ1-2	NA	CASSPSDRAYGYTF	TGCGCCAGCAGCCCGAGCGACAGGGCCTATGGCTACACCTTC
14	NA	TRBV2	TRBJ2-7	NA	CASSETQGTYEQYF	TGTGCCAGCAGTGAAACCCAGGGAACCTACGAGCAGTACTTC
14	NA	TRBV30	TRBJ1-5	NA	CAWSEGVGDQPQHF	TGTGCCTGGAGTGAGGGGGTTGGGGATCAGCCCCAGCATTTT
15	TRBD1	TRBV11-2	TRBJ1-5	few	CASSWGRGPNQPQHF	TGTGCCAGCAGCTGGGGCAGGGGGCCTAATCAGCCCCAGCATTTT
15	TRBD1	TRBV7-9	TRBJ1-6	NA	CASSLTGGYNSPLHF	TGTGCCAGCAGCTTGACAGGGGGCTATAATTCACCCCTCCACTTT
17	TRBD2	TRBV28	TRBJ2-7	NA	CASSPSGTSGGTYEQYF	TGTGCCAGCAGTCCATCAGGGACTAGCGGGGGGACCTACGAGCAGTACTTC
16	TRBD1	TRBV6-6	TRBJ1-2	NA	CASSYGGTGGLGGYTF	TGTGCCAGCAGTTACGGGGGGACAGGGGGACTGGGTGGCTACACCTTC
12	NA	TRBV6-1	TRBJ1-3	NA	CASMTGRNTIYF	TGTGCCAGCATGACGGGGAGAAACACCATATATTTT
15	NA	TRBV14	TRBJ1-2	NA	CASSQDPRRNIGYTF	TGTGCCAGCAGCCAAGATCCGAGGAGAAATATCGGCTACACCTTC
12	NA	TRBV11-3	TRBJ2-2	NA	CASIGEGGELFF	TGTGCCAGCATTGGCGAGGGCGGGGAGCTGTTTTTT
16	NA	TRBV27	TRBJ2-1	NA	CASRGRPGHNRNEQFF	TGTGCCAGCAGAGGGCGCCCGGGACATAACCGGAATGAGCAGTTCTTC
14	TRBD2	TRBV6-5	TRBJ2-1	few	CASSLAGAYNEQFF	TGTGCCAGCAGTCTAGCGGGGGCCTACAATGAGCAGTTCTTC
13	TRBD1	TRBV5-1	TRBJ1-2	NA	CASSLKSGGGYTF	TGCGCCAGCAGCTTGAAGTCAGGGGGAGGCTACACCTTC
17	TRBD1	TRBV12-5	TRBJ2-7	NA	CASGLQGAIFSPYEQYF	TGTGCTAGTGGTCTACAGGGGGCAATCTTCAGCCCCTACGAGCAGTACTTC
15	NA	TRBV27	TRBJ1-6	NA	CASRPLGGNNSPLHF	TGTGCCAGCCGTCCCCTCGGGGGGAATAATTCACCCCTCCACTTT
15	NA	TRBV7-9	TRBJ1-6	once	CASSLVQGPSAPLHF	TGTGCCAGCAGCTTAGTGCAGGGCCCTTCGGCACCCCTCCACTTT
15	NA	TRBV5-8	TRBJ2-7	NA	CASSRGGTGAYEQYF	TGTGCCAGCAGCAGGGGGGGGACAGGAGCCTACGAGCAGTACTTC
12	NA	TRBV7-2	TRBJ2-7	NA	CASSADIYEQYF	TGTGCCAGCAGCGCCGACATCTACGAGCAGTACTTC
14	TRBD1	TRBV7-3	TRBJ1-2	NA	CASSSTGTGGGYTF	TGTGCCAGCAGCTCAACCGGGACAGGGGGTGGCTACACCTTC
15	NA	TRBV21-1	TRBJ1-2	NA	CASSTHSGANYGYTF	TGTGCCAGCAGCACTCACTCTGGAGCTAACTATGGCTACACCTTC
15	NA	TRBV5-4	TRBJ2-1	NA	CASSSGQTTYNEQFF	TGTGCCAGCAGCTCCGGACAGACCACCTACAATGAGCAGTTCTTC
14	TRBD1	TRBV4-1	TRBJ1-5	NA	CASSPRQGNQPQHF	TGCGCCAGCAGCCCCCGACAGGGGAATCAGCCCCAGCATTTT
14	TRBD1	TRBV5-8	TRBJ2-2	NA	CASRLTGVTGELFF	TGTGCCAGCAGGTTGACAGGGGTCACCGGGGAGCTGTTTTTT
16	TRBD1	TRBV19	TRBJ2-7	NA	CASSIGQGADIYEQYF	TGTGCCAGTAGTATTGGGCAGGGGGCAGATATCTACGAGCAGTACTTC
16	TRBD1	TRBV27	TRBJ1-2	NA	CASSLYPDRAAYGYTF	TGTGCCAGCAGTTTATATCCCGACAGGGCGGCCTATGGCTACACCTTC
14	TRBD1	TRBV19	TRBJ1-2	NA	CASSRDRPPGGYTF	TGTGCCAGCTCCCGGGACAGGCCCCCTGGGGGCTACACCTTC
13	NA	TRBV7-8	TRBJ1-2	NA	CASSLLGGYGYTF	TGTGCCAGCAGCCTCTTGGGAGGCTATGGCTACACCTTC
14	TRBD1	TRBV18	TRBJ1-5	once	CASSILGTDQPQHF	TGTGCCAGCTCAATATTGGGGACAGATCAGCCCCAGCATTTT
16	TRBD2	TRBV12-5	TRBJ2-5	NA	CASASGLAGGLETQYF	TGTGCTAGTGCCTCGGGACTAGCGGGGGGGCTGGAGACCCAGTACTTC
15	NA	TRBV5-1	TRBJ2-5	NA	CASSLEGGRRETQYF	TGCGCCAGCAGCTTGGAAGGCGGGCGGAGGGAGACCCAGTACTTC
15	TRBD2	TRBV30	TRBJ2-7	NA	CAWSPGGSVSYEQYF	TGTGCCTGGAGTCCCGGGGGGAGCGTCTCCTACGAGCAGTACTTC